A selection of T cell receptor beta chains follows, all from one sample in a study of human T cells and chemical hapten exposure. TCRdb independently ran MiXCR on the RACE reads; one entry per CDR3 protein. The data contain around 120,000 distinct CDR3 sequences, around an eighth of them singletons. The sample in question was whole blood, obtained in connection with sensitization to the hapten diphenylcyclopropenone (DPC). These receptor sequences come from a woman younger than 35 with alopecia areata. Some clones in this sample may be carry-over from other donors' samples. Both conserved end residues are part of each CDR3. The D gene is left open where the match is weak. Size is omitted from some rows. Given values are once, few, many or a class for expanded clones.

clone size	J gene	D gene	V gene	CDR3 protein	CDR3 DNA
-	TRBJ2-7	-	TRBV6-2/TRBV6-3	CASSYSRSEQYF	TGTGCCAGCAGTTACTCGAGGTCCGAGCAGTACTTC
-	TRBJ2-1	TRBD2	TRBV3-1	CAISPPRLAEKPSSYNEQFF	TGTGCCATCAGCCCGCCGAGACTAGCGGAGAAACCAAGCTCCTACAATGAGCAGTTCTTC
few	TRBJ2-7	-	TRBV6-2/TRBV6-3	CASSYLQRSSYEQYF	TGTGCCAGCAGTTACCTCCAGAGGAGCTCCTACGAGCAGTACTTC
-	TRBJ2-1	-	TRBV5-1	CASSITGYNEQFF	TGCGCCAGCAGTATTACGGGGTACAATGAGCAGTTCTTC
-	TRBJ1-5	-	TRBV20-1	CSAREGQGSSNQPQHF	TGCAGTGCTAGAGAGGGGCAGGGGAGTAGCAATCAGCCCCAGCATTTT
-	TRBJ1-2	TRBD1	TRBV6-5	CASLGQGDYGYTF	TGTGCCAGCCTGGGACAGGGGGACTATGGCTACACCTTC
many	TRBJ1-6	TRBD1	TRBV18	CASSPQIHRGQYNSPLHF	TGTGCCAGCTCACCCCAGATCCACAGGGGGCAGTATAATTCACCCCTCCACTTT
few	TRBJ2-5	-	TRBV7-2	CASSFTGPRETQYF	TGTGCCAGCAGCTTTACAGGGCCCAGAGAGACCCAGTACTTC
-	TRBJ2-7	TRBD2	TRBV5-6	CVSSLRSGGAYEQYF	TGTGTCAGCAGCTTGCGGAGCGGGGGGGCTTACGAGCAGTACTTC
many	TRBJ2-4	TRBD2	TRBV7-2	CASSFVTSGGAEGNIQYF	TGTGCCAGCAGCTTCGTGACTAGCGGGGGGGCCGAGGGGAACATTCAGTACTTC
-	TRBJ2-7	-	TRBV19	CASSIAGTPSYEQYF	TGTGCCAGTAGTATTGCAGGAACCCCCTCCTACGAGCAGTACTTC
many	TRBJ2-5	-	TRBV24-1	CATSDFGQFGETQYF	TGTGCCACCAGTGACTTCGGACAGTTTGGAGAGACCCAGTACTTC
-	TRBJ1-1	TRBD1	TRBV12-3/TRBV12-4	CASSFGQGMGTFF	TGTGCCAGCAGTTTCGGACAGGGGATGGGAACTTTCTTT
many	TRBJ2-2	TRBD1	TRBV12-3/TRBV12-4	CASSPLGTVNTGELFF	TGTGCCAGCAGTCCTTTGGGGACAGTGAACACCGGGGAGCTGTTTTTT
once	TRBJ2-3	-	TRBV14	CASSQVGVDTQYF	TGTGCCAGCAGCCAAGTCGGTGTAGATACGCAGTATTTT
few	TRBJ2-1	TRBD2	TRBV4-3	CASSQDYRKFGTSGAYNEQFF	TGCGCCAGCAGCCAAGATTACAGAAAATTCGGGACTAGCGGGGCCTACAATGAGCAGTTCTTC
-	TRBJ1-5	TRBD1	TRBV30	CAWSVSLTGGGNQPQHF	TGTGCCTGGAGTGTATCACTGACAGGGGGCGGAAATCAGCCCCAGCATTTT
few	TRBJ2-1	-	TRBV10-3	CAISESARGPYNEQFF	TGTGCCATCAGTGAGTCGGCGCGGGGGCCTTACAATGAGCAGTTCTTC
-	TRBJ2-1	TRBD2	TRBV4-3	CASSQELAGASYNEQFF	TGCGCCAGCAGCCAAGAACTAGCGGGGGCATCCTACAATGAGCAGTTCTTC
-	TRBJ2-1	-	TRBV7-2	CASSLESGSSYNEQFF	TGTGCCAGCAGCTTAGAATCCGGGAGCTCCTACAATGAGCAGTTCTTC
many	TRBJ2-2	TRBD2	TRBV20-1	CSARDGIAGDTGELFF	TGCAGTGCTAGAGATGGGATAGCGGGGGACACCGGGGAGCTGTTTTTT
-	TRBJ2-1	-	TRBV12-3/TRBV12-4	CASSLVNNEQFF	TGTGCCAGCAGTTTAGTCAACAATGAGCAGTTCTTC
-	TRBJ2-3	TRBD2	TRBV7-9	CASSLAAGGTDTQYF	TGTGCCAGCAGCTTAGCGGCGGGGGGCACAGATACGCAGTATTTT
-	TRBJ1-6	-	TRBV4-2	CASSPLERVLSPLHF	TGTGCCAGCAGCCCCCTGGAGCGGGTCCTTTCACCCCTCCACTTT
few	TRBJ1-1	TRBD1	TRBV28	CASTPPGQLMNTEAFF	TGTGCCAGCACCCCGCCGGGACAGCTAATGAACACTGAAGCTTTCTTT
many	TRBJ1-2	-	TRBV7-2	CASSLGRSSYGYTF	TGTGCCAGCAGCTTAGGCCGGTCCTCCTATGGCTACACCTTC
many	TRBJ2-7	TRBD1	TRBV11-2	CASTEDRANSYEQYF	TGTGCCAGCACCGAGGACAGGGCCAACTCCTACGAGCAGTACTTC
-	TRBJ2-3	-	TRBV28	CASSSGGDTQYF	TGTGCCAGCAGTTCCGGGGGTGATACGCAGTATTTT
few	TRBJ2-7	-	TRBV29-1	CSVETQSYEQYF	TGCAGCGTTGAAACCCAATCCTACGAGCAGTACTTC
-	TRBJ2-7	TRBD2	TRBV4-3	CASSQGYRDYGQYF	TGCGCCAGCAGCCAAGGGTATAGGGACTACGGGCAGTACTTC
many	TRBJ2-5	TRBD2	TRBV29-1	CSVRPSGGETQYF	TGCAGTGTACGCCCTAGCGGGGGCGAGACCCAGTACTTC
few	TRBJ2-1	TRBD2	TRBV20-1	CSATWLLARNEQFF	TGCAGTGCAACCTGGTTACTAGCGCGGAATGAGCAGTTCTTC
-	TRBJ1-5	TRBD1	TRBV7-9	CASSQGTGRQPQHF	TGTGCCAGCAGCCAGGGGACAGGGAGACAGCCCCAGCATTTT
few	TRBJ2-7	-	TRBV5-1	CASSLVGITYEQYF	TGCGCCAGCAGCTTGGTGGGAATCACCTACGAGCAGTACTTC
-	TRBJ1-5	-	TRBV7-7	CAPCRGSNQPQHF	TGTGCCCCCTGCCGGGGAAGCAATCAGCCCCAGCATTTT
-	TRBJ2-7	TRBD1	TRBV7-2	CASSLVGQVYEQYF	TGTGCCAGCAGCTTAGTAGGACAGGTCTACGAGCAGTACTTC
-	TRBJ2-7	-	TRBV7-9	CASSGGISYEQYF	TGTGCCAGCAGCGGGGGAATCTCCTACGAGCAGTACTTC
few	TRBJ1-5	-	TRBV5-8	CASSHGTVYSNQPQHF	TGTGCCAGCAGTCACGGGACCGTCTATAGCAATCAGCCCCAGCATTTT
many	TRBJ1-2	-	TRBV19	CASTPAGANYGYTF	TGTGCCAGTACCCCCGCAGGAGCTAACTATGGCTACACCTTC
-	TRBJ1-6	-	TRBV7-6	CASSPEVGAFNSPLHF	TGTGCCAGCAGCCCCGAGGTAGGGGCTTTTAATTCACCCCTCCACTTT
many	TRBJ1-2	-	TRBV18	CASSPPSSYGYTF	TGTGCCAGCTCACCTCCCTCATCGTATGGCTACACCTTC
few	TRBJ1-2	-	TRBV12-3/TRBV12-4	CASSFQAGIYGYTF	TGTGCCAGCAGTTTTCAGGCAGGAATCTATGGCTACACCTTC